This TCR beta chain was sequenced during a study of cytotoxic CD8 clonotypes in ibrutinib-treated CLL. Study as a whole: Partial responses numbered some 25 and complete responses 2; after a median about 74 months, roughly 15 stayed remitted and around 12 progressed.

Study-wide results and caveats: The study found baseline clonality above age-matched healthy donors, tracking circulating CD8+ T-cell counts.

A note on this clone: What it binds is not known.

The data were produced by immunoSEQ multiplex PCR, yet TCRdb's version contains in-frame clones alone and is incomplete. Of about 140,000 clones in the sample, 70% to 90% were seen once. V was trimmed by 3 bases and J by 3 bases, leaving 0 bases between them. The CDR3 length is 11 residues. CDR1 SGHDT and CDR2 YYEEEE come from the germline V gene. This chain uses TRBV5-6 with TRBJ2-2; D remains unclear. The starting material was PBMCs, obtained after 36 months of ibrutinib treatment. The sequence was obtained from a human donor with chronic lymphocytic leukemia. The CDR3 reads CASSYTGELFF. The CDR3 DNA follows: TGTGCCAGCAGCTACACCGGGGAGCTGTTTTTT.